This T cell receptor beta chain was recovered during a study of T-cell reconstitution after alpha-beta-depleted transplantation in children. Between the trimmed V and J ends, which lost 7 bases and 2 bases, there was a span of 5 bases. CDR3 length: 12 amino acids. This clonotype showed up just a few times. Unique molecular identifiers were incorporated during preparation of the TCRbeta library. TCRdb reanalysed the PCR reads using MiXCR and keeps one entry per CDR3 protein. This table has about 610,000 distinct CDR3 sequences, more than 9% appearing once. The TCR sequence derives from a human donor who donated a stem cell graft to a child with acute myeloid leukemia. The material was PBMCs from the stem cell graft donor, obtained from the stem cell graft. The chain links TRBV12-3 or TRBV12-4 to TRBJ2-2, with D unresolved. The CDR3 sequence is CASNPNTGELFF. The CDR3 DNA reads TGTGCCAGCAACCCTAACACCGGGGAGCTGTTTTTT.